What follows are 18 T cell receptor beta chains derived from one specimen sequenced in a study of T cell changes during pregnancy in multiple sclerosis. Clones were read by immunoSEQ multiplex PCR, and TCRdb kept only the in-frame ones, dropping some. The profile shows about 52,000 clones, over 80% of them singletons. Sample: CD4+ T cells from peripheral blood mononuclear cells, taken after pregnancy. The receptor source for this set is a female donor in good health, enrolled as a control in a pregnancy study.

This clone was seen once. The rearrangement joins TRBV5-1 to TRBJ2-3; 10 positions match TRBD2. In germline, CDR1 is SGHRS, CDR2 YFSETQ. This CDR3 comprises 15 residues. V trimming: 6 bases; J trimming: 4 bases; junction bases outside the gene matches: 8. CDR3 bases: TGCGCCAGCAAGAGTATAGCGGGGGGACCAGATACGCAGTATTTT. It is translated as CASKSIAGGPDTQYF.

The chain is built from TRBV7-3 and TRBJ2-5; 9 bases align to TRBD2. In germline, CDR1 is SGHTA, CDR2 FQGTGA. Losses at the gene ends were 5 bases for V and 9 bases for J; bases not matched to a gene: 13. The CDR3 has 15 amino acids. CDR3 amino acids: CASSPGSGGLGAQYF. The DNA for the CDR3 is TGTGCCAGCAGCCCCGGTAGCGGGGGCCTCGGGGCCCAGTACTTC.

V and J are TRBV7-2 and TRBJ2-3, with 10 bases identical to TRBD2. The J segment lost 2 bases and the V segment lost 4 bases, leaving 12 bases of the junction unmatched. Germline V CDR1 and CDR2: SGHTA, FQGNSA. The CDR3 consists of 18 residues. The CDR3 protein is CASSSGLASGGLTDTQYF. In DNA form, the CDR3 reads TGTGCCAGCAGCTCAGGATTGGCTAGCGGGGGTCTCACAGATACGCAGTATTTT.

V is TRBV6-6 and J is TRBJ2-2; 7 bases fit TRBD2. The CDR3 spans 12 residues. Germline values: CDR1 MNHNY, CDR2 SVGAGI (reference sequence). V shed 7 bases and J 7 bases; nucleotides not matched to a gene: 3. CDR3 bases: TGTGCCAGCATCCCGGGGGGCGGGGAGCTGTTTTTT. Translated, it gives CASIPGGGELFF.

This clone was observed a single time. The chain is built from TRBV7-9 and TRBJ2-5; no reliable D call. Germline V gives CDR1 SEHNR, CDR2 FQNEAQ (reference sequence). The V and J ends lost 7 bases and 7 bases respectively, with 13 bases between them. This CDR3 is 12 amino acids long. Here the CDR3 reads CASNSISLTQYF. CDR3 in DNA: TGTGCCAGCAACTCGATCTCGTTGACCCAGTACTTC.

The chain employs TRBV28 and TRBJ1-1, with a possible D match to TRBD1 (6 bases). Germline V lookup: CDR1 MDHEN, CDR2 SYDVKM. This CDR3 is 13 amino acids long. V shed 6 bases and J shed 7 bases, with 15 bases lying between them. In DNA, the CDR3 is TGTGCCAGCAGGCCTGGCGGGGGCGATGAAGCTTTCTTT. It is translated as CASRPGGGDEAFF.

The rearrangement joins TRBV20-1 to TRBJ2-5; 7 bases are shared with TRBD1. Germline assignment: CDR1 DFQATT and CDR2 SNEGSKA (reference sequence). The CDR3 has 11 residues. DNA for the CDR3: TGCAGCTGGGACAGCCAAGAGACCCAGTACTTC. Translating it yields CSWDSQETQYF.

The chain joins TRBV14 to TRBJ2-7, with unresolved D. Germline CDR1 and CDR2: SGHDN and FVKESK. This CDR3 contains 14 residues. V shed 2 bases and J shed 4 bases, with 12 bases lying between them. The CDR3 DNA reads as TGTGCCAGCAGCCAATCCAGAGGAGCATACGAGCAGTACTTC. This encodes CASSQSRGAYEQYF.

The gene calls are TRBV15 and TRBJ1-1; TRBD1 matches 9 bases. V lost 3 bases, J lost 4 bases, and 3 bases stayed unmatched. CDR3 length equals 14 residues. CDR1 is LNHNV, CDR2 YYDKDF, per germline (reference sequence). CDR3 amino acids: CATSRETGGTEAFF. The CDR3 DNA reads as TGTGCCACCAGCAGGGAGACAGGGGGCACTGAAGCTTTCTTT.

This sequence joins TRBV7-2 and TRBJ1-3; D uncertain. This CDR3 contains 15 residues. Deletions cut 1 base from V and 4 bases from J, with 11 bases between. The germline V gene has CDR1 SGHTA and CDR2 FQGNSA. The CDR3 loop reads CASSLVESPGNTIYF. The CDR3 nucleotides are TGTGCCAGCAGCTTAGTTGAGAGCCCCGGAAACACCATATATTTT.

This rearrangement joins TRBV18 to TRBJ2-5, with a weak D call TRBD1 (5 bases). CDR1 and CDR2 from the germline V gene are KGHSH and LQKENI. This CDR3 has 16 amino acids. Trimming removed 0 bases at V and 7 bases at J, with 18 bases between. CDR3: CASSPPDHIRGGTQYF. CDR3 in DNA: TGTGCCAGCTCACCACCCGACCATATTAGGGGTGGGACCCAGTACTTC.

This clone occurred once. Written as DNA, the CDR3 is TGCAGCGCACTCGGGGATGCTAACTATGGCTACACCTTC. Translated, it gives CSALGDANYGYTF. This chain connects TRBV29-1 to TRBJ1-2, with D uncertain. CDR1 is SQVTM, CDR2 ANQGSEA, per germline. Trimming cost V 7 bases and J 0 bases, with 12 bases left between them. The CDR3 totals 13 residues.

The CDR3 bases are TGTGCCAGCAGCCCCGGGACAGGGTTTGATGCAGATACGCAGTATTTT. Amino acids: CASSPGTGFDADTQYF. The rearrangement links TRBV5-6 to TRBJ2-3; 9 bases map to TRBD1. Per the germline V gene, CDR1 is SGHDT and CDR2 is YYEEEE. The V segment lost 4 bases and the J segment 4 bases; nucleotides outside the gene matches: 10. The CDR3 is 16 amino acids.

The CDR3 reads CASSQVSDRDYYEQYF. The CDR3 DNA is TGCGCCAGCAGCCAAGTGAGTGACCGGGACTACTACGAGCAGTACTTC. This chain joins TRBV4-3 and TRBJ2-7; 7 bases line up with TRBD2. V trimming: 1 base; J trimming: 3 bases; junction bases outside the gene matches: 9. This CDR3 spans 16 amino acids. Germline V gives CDR1 LGHNA, CDR2 YSLEER.

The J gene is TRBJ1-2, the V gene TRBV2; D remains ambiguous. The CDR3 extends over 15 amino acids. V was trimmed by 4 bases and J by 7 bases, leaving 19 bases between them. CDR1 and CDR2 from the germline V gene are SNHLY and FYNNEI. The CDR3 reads CASSVLSVPQAGYTF. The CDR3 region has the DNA TGTGCCAGCAGTGTCCTCTCTGTTCCCCAGGCTGGCTACACCTTC. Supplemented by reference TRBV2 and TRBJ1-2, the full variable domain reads EPEVTQTPSHQVTQMGQEVILRCVPISNHLYFYWYRQILGQKVEFLVSFYNNEISEKSEIFDDQFSVERPDGSNFTLKIRSTKLEDSAMYFCASSVLSVPQAGYTFGSGTRLTVV.

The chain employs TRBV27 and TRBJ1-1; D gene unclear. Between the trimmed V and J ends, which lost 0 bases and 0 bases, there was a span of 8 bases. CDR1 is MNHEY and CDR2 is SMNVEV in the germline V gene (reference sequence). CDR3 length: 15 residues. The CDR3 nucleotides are TGTGCCAGCAGTTTATCCAGATACATGAACACTGAAGCTTTCTTT. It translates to CASSLSRYMNTEAFF.

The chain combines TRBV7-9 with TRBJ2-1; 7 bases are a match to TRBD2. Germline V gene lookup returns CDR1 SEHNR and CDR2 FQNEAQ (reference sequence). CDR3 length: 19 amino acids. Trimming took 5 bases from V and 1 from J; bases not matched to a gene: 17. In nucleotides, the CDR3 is TGTGCCAGCAGCCCACGTTGGCGGGCTGGGGGACTATCCTACAATGAGCAGTTCTTC. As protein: CASSPRWRAGGLSYNEQFF.

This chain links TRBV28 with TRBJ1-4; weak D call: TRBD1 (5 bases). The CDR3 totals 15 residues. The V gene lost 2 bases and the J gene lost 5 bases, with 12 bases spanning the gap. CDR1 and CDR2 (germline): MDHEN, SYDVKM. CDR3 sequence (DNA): TGTGCCAGCAGTTTAGGTGTCGGGGGAAATGAAAAACTGTTTTTT. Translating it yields CASSLGVGGNEKLFF.